The T cell receptor beta chain under discussion was sequenced for a study of blood T cells in healthy people across ages. A second PCR, run for roughly 6 to 11 cycles, used a sample-barcoded 5' primer plus a J-beta primer mix. From the 5' RACE reads, TCRdb called clonotypes with MiXCR, one entry per CDR3 protein. The repertoire holds around 580,000 distinct CDR3 sequences, with 40% to 55% as singletons. The germline gives CDR1 DFQATT, CDR2 SNEGSKA (reference sequence). There are 13 residues in the CDR3. Trimming took off 5 bases at V and 3 bases at J, with 14 bases between the two ends. This clonotype was picked up one time.

What was sequenced was blood. The sequence derives from an elderly man in good health. The chain joins TRBV20-1 to TRBJ2-7; no clear D gene. As DNA, the CDR3 is TGCAGTGCTCCATTCGACGGAAACTACGAGCAGTACTTC. Its protein product is CSAPFDGNYEQYF.